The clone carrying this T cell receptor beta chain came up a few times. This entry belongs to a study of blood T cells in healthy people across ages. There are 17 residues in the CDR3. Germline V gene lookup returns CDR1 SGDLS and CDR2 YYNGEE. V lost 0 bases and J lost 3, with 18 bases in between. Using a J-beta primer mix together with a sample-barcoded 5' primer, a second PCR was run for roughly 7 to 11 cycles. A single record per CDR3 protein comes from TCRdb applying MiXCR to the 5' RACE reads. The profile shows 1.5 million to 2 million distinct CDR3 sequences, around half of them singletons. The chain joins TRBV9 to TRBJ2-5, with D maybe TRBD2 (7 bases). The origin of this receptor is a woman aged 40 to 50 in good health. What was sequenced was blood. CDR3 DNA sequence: TGTGCCAGCAGCGTAGGGTTGGGGGGGGCTACTAAAGAGACCCAGTACTTC. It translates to CASSVGLGGATKETQYF. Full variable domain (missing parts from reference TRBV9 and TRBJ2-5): DSGVTQTPKHLITATGQRVTLRCSPRSGDLSVYWYQQSLDQGLQFLIQYYNGEERAKGNILERFSAQQFPDLHSELNLSSLELGDSALYFCASSVGLGGATKETQYFGPGTRLLVL.